The T cell receptor (beta chain) described here comes from a study of beta chain features in type 1 diabetes. General study findings and limits: A potential influence of HLA type upon TCRB rearrangement remained unresolved herein. The similarity of naive, central memory and Treg TCRB repertoires appeared greater among patients than among healthy donors. Researchers report that Type 1 diabetes patients had moderately but significantly shorter TCRB CDR3s across all four CD4+ subsets.

CDR3 length equals 13 residues. From germline, CDR1 is MDHEN and CDR2 SYDVKM. V gave up 3 bases and J gave up 2 bases, with 8 bases separating them. The entirety of the isolated RNA underwent reverse transcription, so expressed TCRB transcripts were sequenced. There were millions of reads on average in the naive, central memory and regulatory T cell samples. Measured with immunoSEQ multiplex PCR; TCRdb has only the in-frame clones, and not every one. In the table there are some 230,000 clones, over 9.5% of which are singletons. In this sample, this clone turned up a few times. The antigen is undetermined.

Source material: naive CD4+ T cells from blood. The V and J genes are TRBV28 and TRBJ2-7; D ambiguous. The TCR sequence derives from a woman between 18 and 29 years old in good health. CDR3: CASSLSQAYEQYF. The CDR3, as DNA: TGTGCCAGCAGTTTGTCCCAGGCCTACGAGCAGTACTTC.